This T cell receptor (beta chain) appears in the sequencing data of a study of T cell repertoires in cytomegalovirus infection. TCRdb re-derived calls from the reads in MiXCR, one entry per CDR3 protein. The repertoire has approximately 990,000 distinct CDR3 sequences, around 32% of them found once; the top ten carry roughly an eighth. The germline CDR1 and CDR2 sequences are SGHVT and SQSDAQ. CDR3 size: 15 residues. Trimming cost V 3 bases and J 3 bases, with 12 bases left between them. Remarks on this clonotype: Its cognate antigen is unknown.

Whole-study results and caveats: HLA-C-restricted CMV clonotypes gave the most frequent clonotype in two of eight donors.

The chain is built from TRBV7-4 and TRBJ2-1; possible D gene TRBD2, 5 bases. The sample was cultured CD8+ T cells from PBMCs, taken from culture after CMV antigen stimulation. This receptor was taken from a human donor in good health (CMV status not recorded). Some clones in this sample may be carry-over from other donors' samples. The CDR3, as DNA: TGTGCCAGCAGCTTCTTGGCTAGCAGCTACAATGAGCAGTTCTTC. Protein sequence: CASSFLASSYNEQFF.